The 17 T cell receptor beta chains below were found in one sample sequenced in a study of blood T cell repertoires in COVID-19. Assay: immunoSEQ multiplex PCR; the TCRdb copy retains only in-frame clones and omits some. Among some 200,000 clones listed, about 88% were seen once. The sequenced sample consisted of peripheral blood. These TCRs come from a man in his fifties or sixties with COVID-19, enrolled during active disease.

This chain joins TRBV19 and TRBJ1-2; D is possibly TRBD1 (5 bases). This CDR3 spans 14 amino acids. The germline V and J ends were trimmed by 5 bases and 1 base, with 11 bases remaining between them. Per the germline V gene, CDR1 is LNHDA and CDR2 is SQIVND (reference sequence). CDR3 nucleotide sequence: TGTGCCAGTAGTTACGGGGGATATAACTATGGCTACACCTTC. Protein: CASSYGGYNYGYTF.

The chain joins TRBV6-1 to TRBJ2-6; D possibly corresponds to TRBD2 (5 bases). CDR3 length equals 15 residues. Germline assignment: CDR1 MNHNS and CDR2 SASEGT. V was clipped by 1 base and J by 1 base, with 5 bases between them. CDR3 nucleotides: TGTGCCAGCAGTGAAGGAGGGTCTGGGGCCAACGTCCTGACTTTC. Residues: CASSEGGSGANVLTF.

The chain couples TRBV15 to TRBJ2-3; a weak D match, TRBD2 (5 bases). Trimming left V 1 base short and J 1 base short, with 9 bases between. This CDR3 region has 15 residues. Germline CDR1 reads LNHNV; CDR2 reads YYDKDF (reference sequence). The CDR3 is CATSRGASRTDTQYF. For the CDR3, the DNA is TGTGCCACCAGCAGAGGGGCTAGCCGCACAGATACGCAGTATTTT.

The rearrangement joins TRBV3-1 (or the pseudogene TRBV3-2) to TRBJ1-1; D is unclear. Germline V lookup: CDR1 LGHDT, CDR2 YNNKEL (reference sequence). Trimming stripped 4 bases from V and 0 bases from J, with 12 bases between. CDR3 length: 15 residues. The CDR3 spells CASSRQAGMNTEAFF. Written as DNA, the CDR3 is TGTGCCAGCAGCCGTCAGGCGGGGATGAACACTGAAGCTTTCTTT.

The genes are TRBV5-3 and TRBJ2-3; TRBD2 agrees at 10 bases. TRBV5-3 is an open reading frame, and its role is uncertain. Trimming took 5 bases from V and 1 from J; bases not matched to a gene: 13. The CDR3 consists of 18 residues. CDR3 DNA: TGTGCCAGAAGGGAGACCGGGACTAGCGAAAATCGCACAGATACGCAGTATTTT. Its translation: CARRETGTSENRTDTQYF.

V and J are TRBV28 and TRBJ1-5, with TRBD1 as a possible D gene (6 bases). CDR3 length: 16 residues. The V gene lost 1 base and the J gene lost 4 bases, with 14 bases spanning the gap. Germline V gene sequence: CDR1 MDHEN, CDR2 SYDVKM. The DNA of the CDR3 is TGTGCCAGCAGTTTATCAAGTAGGGGGGGTAATCAGCCCCAGCATTTT. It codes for CASSLSSRGGNQPQHF.

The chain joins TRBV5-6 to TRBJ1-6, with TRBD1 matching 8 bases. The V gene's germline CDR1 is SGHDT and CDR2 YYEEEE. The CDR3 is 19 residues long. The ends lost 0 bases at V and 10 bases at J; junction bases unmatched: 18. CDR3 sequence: CASSLEGTLRTGLRSPLHF. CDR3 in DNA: TGTGCCAGCAGCTTGGAGGGAACCCTAAGGACAGGGTTAAGGTCACCCCTCCACTTT.

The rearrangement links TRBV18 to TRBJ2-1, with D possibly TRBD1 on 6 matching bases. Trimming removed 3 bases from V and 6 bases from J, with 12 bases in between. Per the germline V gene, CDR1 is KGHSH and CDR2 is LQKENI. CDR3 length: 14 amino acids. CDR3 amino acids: CASSPQGSVNEQFF. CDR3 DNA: TGTGCCAGCTCACCTCAGGGGTCGGTCAATGAGCAGTTCTTC.

The CDR3 protein is CASSLWGQQETQYF. DNA for the CDR3: TGTGCCAGCAGCTTATGGGGCCAACAAGAGACCCAGTACTTC. The rearrangement links TRBV7-2 to TRBJ2-5; tentatively, D is TRBD1 (5 bases). CDR1 is SGHTA and CDR2 is FQGNSA in the germline V gene. V lost 2 bases and J 2 bases, leaving 9 bases between the germline ends. The CDR3 is 14 amino acids.

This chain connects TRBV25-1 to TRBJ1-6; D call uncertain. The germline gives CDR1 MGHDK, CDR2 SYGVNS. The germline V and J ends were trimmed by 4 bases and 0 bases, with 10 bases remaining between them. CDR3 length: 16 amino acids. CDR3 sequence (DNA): TGTGCCAGCAGTGCACTCTCCGGCTCCTATAATTCACCCCTCCACTTT. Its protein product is CASSALSGSYNSPLHF.

CDR3 in amino acids: CASSIDFGDRGMHEQFF. DNA of the CDR3: TGTGCCAGTAGTATAGATTTCGGGGACAGGGGGATGCATGAGCAGTTCTTC. V usage is TRBV19 and J usage is TRBJ2-1, with 11 bases identical to TRBD1. The CDR3 sequence is 17 residues long. With V trimmed by 0 bases and J by 8 bases, 9 bases remained unmatched. The germline CDR1 and CDR2 sequences are LNHDA and SQIVND (reference sequence).

The DNA for the CDR3 is TGTGCCAGCAGACAGGGCAGTGCCGGGCAGCCCCAGCATTTT. The encoded protein is CASRQGSAGQPQHF. The rearrangement joins TRBV2 to TRBJ1-5; TRBD1 might be the D (6 bases). Trimming removed 6 bases at V and 7 bases at J, with 16 bases between. This CDR3 has 14 residues. CDR1 is SNHLY and CDR2 is FYNNEI in the germline V gene.

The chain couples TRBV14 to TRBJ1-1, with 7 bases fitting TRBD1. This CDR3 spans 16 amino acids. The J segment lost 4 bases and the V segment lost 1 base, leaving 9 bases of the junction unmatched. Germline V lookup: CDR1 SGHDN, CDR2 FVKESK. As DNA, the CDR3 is TGTGCCAGCAGCCAAGGGACGACAGGGTGGGTCACTGAAGCTTTCTTT. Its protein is CASSQGTTGWVTEAFF.

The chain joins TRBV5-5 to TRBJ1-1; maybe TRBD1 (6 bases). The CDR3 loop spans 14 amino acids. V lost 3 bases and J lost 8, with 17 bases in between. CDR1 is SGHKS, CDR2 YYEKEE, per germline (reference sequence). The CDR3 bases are TGTGCCAGCAGCTCACAATTGACAGGCCTAGAAGCTTTCTTT. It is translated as CASSSQLTGLEAFF. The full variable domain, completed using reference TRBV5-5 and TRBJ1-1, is DAGVTQSPTHLIKTRGQQVTLRCSPISGHKSVSWYQQVLGQGPQFIFQYYEKEERGRGNFPDRFSARQFPNYSSELNVNALLLGDSALYLCASSSQLTGLEAFFGQGTRLTVV.

CDR3 loop: CASSYGALNTGELFF. DNA for the CDR3: TGTGCCAGCAGTTATGGAGCACTGAACACCGGGGAGCTGTTTTTT. This chain links TRBV6-5 with TRBJ2-2; no reliable D call. V lost 3 bases and J lost 1, with 9 bases in between. The CDR3 spans 15 residues. CDR1 and CDR2 (germline): MNHEY, SVGAGI.

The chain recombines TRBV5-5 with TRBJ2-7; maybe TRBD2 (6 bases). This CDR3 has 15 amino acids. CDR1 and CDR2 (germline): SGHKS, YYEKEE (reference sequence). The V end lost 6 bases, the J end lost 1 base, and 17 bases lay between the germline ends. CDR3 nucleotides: TGTGCCAGCAACCTTGAGGGACTGCCATCCTACGAGCAGTACTTC. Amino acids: CASNLEGLPSYEQYF. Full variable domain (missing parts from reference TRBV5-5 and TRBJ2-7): DAGVTQSPTHLIKTRGQQVTLRCSPISGHKSVSWYQQVLGQGPQFIFQYYEKEERGRGNFPDRFSARQFPNYSSELNVNALLLGDSALYLCASNLEGLPSYEQYFGPGTRLTVT.

The CDR3 nucleotides are TGTGCCACCCCCGGGCGGGATATCTCCTACGAGCAGTACTTC. It encodes CATPGRDISYEQYF. The V and J genes are TRBV19 and TRBJ2-7, with D maybe TRBD2 (6 bases). CDR1 LNHDA and CDR2 SQIVND come from the germline V gene (reference sequence). The CDR3 is made up of 14 amino acids. Trimming removed 10 bases from V and 0 bases from J, with 16 bases in between.